The clone carrying this T cell receptor (beta chain) was recorded at least ten times. Its antigen remains unidentified. This sample was taken from a study of CD8 T cells in ankylosing spondylitis. Study observations and caveats: Past studies reported some motif variants in reactive arthritis synovial fluid and blood. Blood of patients with ankylosing spondylitis appeared to be characterized by a TCR beta motif of roughly eight highly homologous variants. Enrichment of disease-linked clones was reportedly significant in matched ankylosing spondylitis synovial fluid.

CDR3 length: 16 residues. Germline-derived CDR1 and CDR2 are LGHDT and YNNKEL (reference sequence). V shed 4 bases and J 2 bases; nucleotides not matched to a gene: 7. Making use of molecular barcodes, quantitative 5'-RACE generated TCR beta libraries. MiXCR, applied by TCRdb to the 5' RACE reads, yields one record per CDR3 protein. The sample has 200,000 to 250,000 distinct CDR3 sequences; about 10% are singletons. The chain is built from TRBV3-1 and TRBJ2-3; 9 bases align to TRBD2. The sequence was obtained from a male donor with ankylosing spondylitis or in good health (not recorded which). Sample: blood, either unsorted or a sorted T cell fraction (not recorded which). CDR3 amino acids: CASSPRGGRNTDTQYF. The CDR3 DNA follows: TGTGCCAGCAGCCCGCGGGGGGGCCGCAACACAGATACGCAGTATTTT.